A selection of T cell receptor beta chains follows, all from one sample in a study of memory CD4+ T cells and cytomegalovirus serostatus. Sequenced by immunoSEQ multiplex PCR; TCRdb stores in-frame clones only, minus some. The data show about 47,000 clones, roughly 80% seen once. Input material: memory CD4+ T cells from blood. These receptors came from an adult in good health and CMV-seropositive. Both conserved end residues are part of each CDR3. The D gene is left open where the match is weak. Size tells how often a clone was seen (once, few, many) or the class of an expanded clone, and some rows leave it out.

j_call,d_call,v_call,clone_size,cdr3_nt,cdr3_aa
TRBJ2-3,TRBD1,TRBV2,-,TGTGCCAGCAGTGAGGATTCAGGGGGCGCAGATACGCAGTATTTT,CASSEDSGGADTQYF
TRBJ2-2,TRBD1,TRBV4-3,-,TGCGCCAGCAGCCGAAGTCCCTTGGGATACAGGGGAAAAGCGGACACCGGGGAGCTGTTTTTT,CASSRSPLGYRGKADTGELFF
TRBJ2-3,-,TRBV19,-,TGTGCCAGTAGTCAGATGTACGACTTAAGTGCAGATACGCAGTATTTT,CASSQMYDLSADTQYF
TRBJ2-1,-,TRBV5-1,-,TGCGCCAGCAGCTTGGAAGTGACAATCAATGAGCAGTTCTTC,CASSLEVTINEQFF
TRBJ2-7,-,TRBV28,-,TGTGCCAGCAGAACCGACCCCTACAGGGCAGAGGGCTACGAGCAGTACTTC,CASRTDPYRAEGYEQYF
TRBJ1-1,-,TRBV10-3,once,TGTGCCATCAGTTCCCACGGGGGTACGAACACTGAAGCTTTCTTT,CAISSHGGTNTEAFF
TRBJ2-5,TRBD2,TRBV18,-,TGTGCCAGCTCACCGCTTGACGGGGGGGCTCAAGAGACCCAGTACTTC,CASSPLDGGAQETQYF
TRBJ2-7,TRBD1,TRBV7-3,-,TGCGCCAGCAGCCCAGCAGGGGGCCGGTCCTACGAGCAGTACTTC,CASSPAGGRSYEQYF
TRBJ2-7,-,TRBV7-9,-,TGTGCCAGCAGCTTAGCAGGGAACTACGAGCAGTACTTC,CASSLAGNYEQYF
TRBJ2-7,-,TRBV29-1,-,TGCAGCGTCACAGGGATGGCGCCACGAAGGGACGAGCAGTACTTC,CSVTGMAPRRDEQYF
TRBJ2-7,TRBD2,TRBV14,-,TGTGCCAGCAGCCAAGGAGGTGGGCGGGGGACCTACGAGCAGTACTTC,CASSQGGGRGTYEQYF
TRBJ2-5,-,TRBV18,-,TGTGCCAGCTCACCAACGAACCGCCCTGAGGGGCAAGAGACCCAGTACTTC,CASSPTNRPEGQETQYF
TRBJ2-1,-,TRBV15,once,TGTGCCACCAGCAGAGGCGCTGGCTACAATGAGCAGTTCTTC,CATSRGAGYNEQFF
TRBJ1-1,TRBD1,TRBV6-6,-,TGTGCCAGCAGCAGGGACAGGGGGTACACTGAAGCTTTCTTT,CASSRDRGYTEAFF
TRBJ1-1,-,TRBV7-2,few,TGTGCCAGCAGCCTACGACGGGTTAACACTGAAGCTTTCTTT,CASSLRRVNTEAFF
TRBJ1-1,TRBD1,TRBV18,few,TGTGCCAGCTCACCTTACCGGGACAGGGGGCCTGGCACTGAAGCTTTCTTT,CASSPYRDRGPGTEAFF
TRBJ2-5,TRBD2,TRBV11-2,-,TGTGCCAGCAGTAAAGCGGGGCAAGAGACCCAGTACTTC,CASSKAGQETQYF
TRBJ2-1,-,TRBV7-8,-,TGTGCCAGCAGCTTAATGGGAGAGCAGTTCTTC,CASSLMGEQFF
TRBJ2-7,-,TRBV2,-,TGTGCCAGCACGATAGACAGGAGACGAACCTACGAGCAGTACTTC,CASTIDRRRTYEQYF
TRBJ1-2,-,TRBV2,-,TGTGCCAGCATGGGACTCAGCTATGGCTACACCTTC,CASMGLSYGYTF
TRBJ1-2,-,TRBV28,-,TGTGCCAGCAGTCCCGGGAATAACTATGGCTACACCTTC,CASSPGNNYGYTF
TRBJ2-2,-,TRBV4-1,-,TGCGCCAGCAGCGAACGGGGGGCCCCTGGGGAGCTGTTTTTT,CASSERGAPGELFF
TRBJ2-4,-,TRBV6-1,once,TGTGCCAGCAGTGAAAGTGGGAACAACGACATTCAGTACTTC,CASSESGNNDIQYF
TRBJ2-1,TRBD2,TRBV2,-,TGTGCCAGCAGTGTAGCGGGTGACTCTTACAATGAGCAGTTCTTC,CASSVAGDSYNEQFF
TRBJ1-4,-,TRBV7-2,-,TGTGCCAGCAGCCCGGACGGCCTTAATGAAAAACTGTTTTTT,CASSPDGLNEKLFF
TRBJ1-1,TRBD1,TRBV19,-,TGTGCCAGTAGTGTGACAGGGAGGGACACTGAAGCTTTCTTT,CASSVTGRDTEAFF
TRBJ2-7,TRBD2,TRBV5-4,-,TGTGCCAGCAGCCCATGGACTAGCCCCTCCGAGCAGTACTTC,CASSPWTSPSEQYF
TRBJ2-3,-,TRBV7-3,-,TGTGCCAGCAGCCTTAGGGAGGCAGATACGCAGTATTTT,CASSLREADTQYF
TRBJ1-4,-,TRBV15,few,TGTGCCACCAGCAGAGATAGTGAGGGAGCTAATGAAAAACTGTTTTTT,CATSRDSEGANEKLFF
TRBJ2-1,TRBD1,TRBV27,-,TGTGCCAGCAGGAAAGACAGGGGGGTCTTGGATGAGCAGTTCTTC,CASRKDRGVLDEQFF
TRBJ1-3,-,TRBV4-2,-,TGTGCCAGCAGCCTCAGATCGGGACCTATCTCTGGAAACACCATATATTTT,CASSLRSGPISGNTIYF
TRBJ2-7,-,TRBV20-1,-,TGCAGTGCTCCTATAAGGGAGGAGCAGTACTTC,CSAPIREEQYF
TRBJ2-2,TRBD2,TRBV7-2,few,TGTGCCAGCAGCCGAACGGGACTAAACACCGGGGAGCTGTTTTTT,CASSRTGLNTGELFF
TRBJ2-7,-,TRBV11-2,-,TGTGCCAGCAGCTTACCGGTTGGCGAGCAGTACTTC,CASSLPVGEQYF
TRBJ2-2,-,TRBV5-1,-,TGCGCCAGCAGCTCCGGGGCCGACCCCCCCGGGGAGCTGTTTTTT,CASSSGADPPGELFF
TRBJ1-2,-,TRBV5-4,-,TGTGCCAGCAGCCCGGCCGGGACAACCGTGATTAACTATGGCTACACCTTC,CASSPAGTTVINYGYTF
TRBJ1-5,TRBD1,TRBV4-1,-,TGCGCCAGCAGCCCGAACAGGGGGCCCAACGTAAGGCAGCCCCAGCATTTT,CASSPNRGPNVRQPQHF
TRBJ2-7,-,TRBV18,few,TGTGCCAGCTCACCCCTAGGGCATAGCTCCTACGAGCAGTACTTC,CASSPLGHSSYEQYF
TRBJ2-7,-,TRBV10-3,-,TGTGCCATCAGTGAGTCGAACAGGGTCCTCTACGAGCAGTACTTC,CAISESNRVLYEQYF
TRBJ1-5,TRBD1,TRBV13,-,TGTGCCAGCAGCTCAACCCGACAGGGGGCCTATGGTCAGCCCCAGCATTTT,CASSSTRQGAYGQPQHF
TRBJ1-1,-,TRBV6-5,-,TGTGCCAGCAGTTACGGCCGCTACACTGAAGCTTTCTTT,CASSYGRYTEAFF
TRBJ2-7,TRBD2,TRBV7-6,few,TGTGCCAGCAGCCCGACTAGCGGGGGGAAGGAGCAGTACTTC,CASSPTSGGKEQYF
TRBJ2-7,-,TRBV19,-,TGTGCCAGTAGTGGGCGAAGACAGGTCGACGAGCAGTACTTC,CASSGRRQVDEQYF
TRBJ2-2,-,TRBV6-1,-,TGTGCCAGCAGTGAATCCGGACGGGGGGAGCTGTTTTTT,CASSESGRGELFF
TRBJ1-2,-,TRBV6-5,-,TGTGCCAGCAGTTACTCGAAGGCGGCACGCCTCTACACCTTC,CASSYSKAARLYTF
TRBJ2-2,-,TRBV5-6,-,TGTGCCAGCAGCCCAACCGCCTGGGGCAGGACGAACACCGGGGAGCTGTTTTTT,CASSPTAWGRTNTGELFF
TRBJ2-3,-,TRBV7-9,-,TGTGCCAGCAGCTTAAGACGGACTACTTACACAGATACGCAGTATTTT,CASSLRRTTYTDTQYF
TRBJ1-1,-,TRBV7-2,few,TGTGCCAGCAGCTTCGGACAGTTTTTTGAAGCTTTCTTT,CASSFGQFFEAFF
TRBJ1-6,-,TRBV7-9,-,TGTGCCAGCAGCGAAACCGGGGTTGGGTCTTCACCCCTCCACTTT,CASSETGVGSSPLHF
TRBJ2-1,-,TRBV10-1,-,TGCGCCAGCAGTGAGTCGGTCCCCTGGTCCTACAATGAGCAGTTCTTC,CASSESVPWSYNEQFF